One sample yielded the 18 T cell receptor beta chains listed below, sequenced in a study of blood T cells in healthy people across ages. Using a J-beta primer mix together with a sample-barcoded 5' primer, a second PCR was run for roughly 7 to 11 cycles. TCRdb used MiXCR to reprocess the 5' RACE reads, holding one entry per CDR3 protein. The data show hundreds of thousands of distinct CDR3 sequences, roughly two fifths seen once. Sequenced sample: blood. The source of these receptors is a man older than 75 in good health.

This chain joins TRBV14 and TRBJ1-4, with no clear D. Trimming cost V 0 bases and J 8 bases, with 10 bases left between them. Germline loops: CDR1 SGHDN, CDR2 FVKESK. This CDR3 has 14 residues. The DNA for the CDR3 is TGTGCCAGCAGCCAAGATCTGGGAAACGAAAAACTGTTTTTT. It codes for CASSQDLGNEKLFF.

V and J are TRBV4-1 and TRBJ1-4; D unresolved. The germline CDR1 and CDR2 sequences are MGHRA and YSYEKL. The CDR3 has 15 residues. V lost 0 bases to trimming and J lost 5 bases, with 10 bases between them. CDR3 amino acids: CASSQDRLRNEKLFF. The CDR3 DNA follows: TGCGCCAGCAGCCAAGATAGACTTAGGAATGAAAAACTGTTTTTT.

The chain is built from TRBV7-2 and TRBJ1-2; 9 nucleotides agree with TRBD1. Germline trimming cut 6 bases from V and 7 bases from J; bases unmatched to any gene: 9. The germline gives CDR1 SGHTA, CDR2 FQGNSA. This CDR3 has 14 residues. The CDR3 is CASRGGTGMTGYTF. In DNA form, the CDR3 reads TGTGCCAGCAGGGGGGGGACAGGGATGACTGGCTACACCTTC.

This chain uses TRBV6-5 with TRBJ2-2; 8 nucleotides align to TRBD1. V lost 5 bases and J lost 7; bases outside the gene matches: 9. This CDR3 has 15 residues. Per the germline V gene, CDR1 is MNHEY and CDR2 is SVGAGI. The DNA of the CDR3 is TGTGCCAGCAGTCATGACAGGGGCGGTTTCGGGGAGCTGTTTTTT. Translated, it gives CASSHDRGGFGELFF.

The chain has TRBV27 and TRBJ2-5, with 10 bases that match TRBD2. The junction had 8 bases not matched to a gene; V was cut back by 6 bases and J by 4 bases. The CDR3 runs to 15 residues. Germline assignment: CDR1 MNHEY and CDR2 SMNVEV (reference sequence). CDR3 region: CASSPSGSGGETQYF. The CDR3 DNA sequence: TGTGCCAGCAGCCCTAGCGGGAGCGGGGGAGAGACCCAGTACTTC.

This clonotype was seen a few times. The chain recombines TRBV6-2 or TRBV6-3 with TRBJ2-5, with 9 bases lining up with TRBD2. V shed 5 bases and J 4 bases; nucleotides not matched to a gene: 11. Germline values: CDR1 MNHEY, CDR2 SVGEGT. The CDR3 is made up of 16 amino acids. This CDR3 reads CASSGWTSVVGETQYF. CDR3 in DNA: TGTGCCAGCAGTGGCTGGACTAGCGTCGTAGGAGAGACCCAGTACTTC.

About this clonotype itself: This clone may be a read error of a much larger clone one base away. V usage is TRBV14 and J usage is TRBJ2-3, with 9 bases identical to TRBD1. Germline lookup yields CDR1 SGHDN and CDR2 FVKESK. The CDR3 is made up of 16 amino acids. CDR3 nucleotide sequence: TGTGCCAGCAGCCAAGAGTTCCGACAGGGGGTAGATACGCAGTGTTTT. It specifies CASSQEFRQGVDTQCF.

This clonotype was counted at least ten times. The gene calls are TRBV21-1 and TRBJ2-5; no DNA check was done on the table's D call, TRBD1. TRBV21-1 is a pseudogene. This CDR3 is built from 13 residues. CDR3 sequence reads: CASSKTGRETQYF. The CDR3, as DNA: TGTGCCAGCAGCAAAACAGGGAGAGAGACCCAGTACTTC.

The genes are TRBV25-1 and TRBJ1-2, with a weak D call TRBD1 (5 bases). Germline V gives CDR1 MGHDK, CDR2 SYGVNS. Trimming removed 4 bases at V and 7 bases at J, with 13 bases between. This CDR3 contains 13 residues. The CDR3 DNA is TGTGCCAGCAGTGGCATGACGGGGGGTGGCTACACCTTC. Translation: CASSGMTGGGYTF.

This chain connects TRBV2 to TRBJ1-1; 8 bases align to TRBD1. The J segment lost 4 bases and the V segment lost 9 bases, leaving 7 bases of the junction unmatched. The CDR3 consists of 13 residues. Germline V gives CDR1 SNHLY, CDR2 FYNNEI. The CDR3 nucleotides are TGTGCCAGTAAACAGGGGGTAACCACTGAAGCTTTCTTT. This gives the protein CASKQGVTTEAFF.

This clonotype was detected a few times. The gene calls are TRBV28 and TRBJ2-3; 7 bases match TRBD1. The CDR3 contains 16 residues. The germline CDR1 and CDR2 sequences are MDHEN and SYDVKM. Trimming took 2 bases from V and 0 from J; bases not matched to a gene: 5. The CDR3 DNA reads as TGTGCCAGCAGTTTAAATCCGGGACAGAGCACAGATACGCAGTATTTT. Translated, it gives CASSLNPGQSTDTQYF.

There are a few counts of this clonotype. The chain combines TRBV27 with TRBJ2-2, with D tentatively TRBD2 (6 bases). The length of the CDR3 is 16 residues. Trimming took 1 base from V and 5 from J, leaving 14 bases between them. Germline-derived CDR1 and CDR2 are MNHEY and SMNVEV (reference sequence). For the CDR3, the DNA is TGTGCCAGCAGTTTATTCGGGCCCGGGGGTACCGGGGAGCTGTTTTTT. The encoded protein is CASSLFGPGGTGELFF.

The rearrangement joins TRBV9 to TRBJ2-1, with D possibly being TRBD1 or TRBD2 (5 bases each). Germline lookup yields CDR1 SGDLS and CDR2 YYNGEE. V dropped 0 bases and J dropped 0 bases, with 10 bases sitting between them. The CDR3 contains 16 residues. CDR3 protein: CASSVVGDSSYNEQFF. The CDR3 DNA sequence: TGTGCCAGCAGCGTAGTGGGGGATAGCTCCTACAATGAGCAGTTCTTC.

This clonotype was observed a few times. The chain combines TRBV4-1 with TRBJ2-1, with D possibly TRBD1 on 5 matching bases. CDR3 length: 18 amino acids. With 0 bases removed from V and 2 bases from J, the gap between germline ends came to 17 bases. Per the germline V gene, CDR1 is MGHRA and CDR2 is YSYEKL. This CDR3 is CASSQEMAAGPTYNEQFF. In nucleotides, the CDR3 is TGCGCCAGCAGCCAAGAAATGGCGGCAGGGCCGACCTACAATGAGCAGTTCTTC.

The rearrangement uses TRBV7-8 and TRBJ1-4, with D unresolved. CDR1 is SGHVS, CDR2 FQNEAQ, per germline. V lost 8 bases and J 2 bases, leaving 9 bases between the germline ends. The CDR3 sequence is 13 residues long. Here the CDR3 DNA reads TGTGCCAGCCAAAGAGGGACTAATGAAAAACTGTTTTTT. Its protein product is CASQRGTNEKLFF. The full variable domain, with the rest looked up from reference TRBV7-8 and TRBJ1-4, is GAGVSQSPRYKVAKRGQDVALRCDPISGHVSLFWYQQALGQGPEFLTYFQNEAQLDKSGLPSDRFFAERPEGSVSTLKIQRTQQEDSAVYLCASQRGTNEKLFFGSGTQLSVL.

This clonotype was counted between two and nine times. The chain uses TRBV5-1 and TRBJ2-1, with unresolved D. The V gene's germline CDR1 is SGHRS and CDR2 YFSETQ. There are 15 residues in the CDR3. V was shortened by 4 bases and J by 4 bases, with 15 bases between the two germline ends. DNA for the CDR3: TGCGCCAGCAGCCCAGACCCAGGATTATACAATGAGCAGTTCTTC. It is translated as CASSPDPGLYNEQFF.

This clonotype appeared a few times. The rearrangement links TRBV4-3 to TRBJ2-3; weak D call: TRBD1 (6 bases). Per germline, CDR1 LGHNA and CDR2 YSLEER. The CDR3 consists of 17 residues. Trimming stripped 0 bases from V and 0 bases from J, with 13 bases between. The CDR3 region has the DNA TGCGCCAGCAGCCAAGATCAGGGGATGGGGAGCACAGATACGCAGTATTTT. Its translation is CASSQDQGMGSTDTQYF.

The gene calls are TRBV19 and TRBJ1-5; D gene ambiguous. Germline CDR1 is LNHDA and CDR2 is SQIVND (reference sequence). Trimming cost V 6 bases and J 4 bases, with 16 bases left between them. This CDR3 spans 15 amino acids. The CDR3 nucleotides are TGTGCCAGTAGGGGCTCTAAAGGCGGGAATCAGCCCCAGCATTTT. Translated: CASRGSKGGNQPQHF. The entire variable domain, with the rest obtained from reference TRBV19 and TRBJ1-5, is as follows: DGGITQSPKYLFRKEGQNVTLSCEQNLNHDAMYWYRQDPGQGLRLIYYSQIVNDFQKGDIAEGYSVSREKKESFPLTVTSAQKNPTAFYLCASRGSKGGNQPQHFGDGTRLSIL.